What follows is one T cell receptor beta chain and its context. TCRdb's copy holds only in-frame clones and misses some; the assay was immunoSEQ multiplex PCR. This repertoire shows about 120,000 clones, around 88% found once; its top ten account for 0.88%. The entry originates in a study of blood T cell repertoires in COVID-19. Study in general: COVID-19 samples from acute and convalescent phases originated in the United States, Italy and Spain. Sample material is recorded as cDNA or gDNA derived from T cells, B-cell-depleted T cells, or PBMCs.

The origin of this receptor is a woman in her fifties or sixties with active or convalescent COVID-19. The sequenced sample consisted of peripheral blood.

The CDR3 nucleotides are TGCAGTGCTAGTTATCCACGGTGGGCCTACTATGGCTACACCTTC. Translated: CSASYPRWAYYGYTF. V is TRBV20-1 and J is TRBJ1-2; D unclear. Trimming removed 3 bases at V and 3 bases at J, with 17 bases between. CDR1 and CDR2 from the germline V gene are DFQATT and SNEGSKA (reference sequence). This CDR3 region has 15 residues.